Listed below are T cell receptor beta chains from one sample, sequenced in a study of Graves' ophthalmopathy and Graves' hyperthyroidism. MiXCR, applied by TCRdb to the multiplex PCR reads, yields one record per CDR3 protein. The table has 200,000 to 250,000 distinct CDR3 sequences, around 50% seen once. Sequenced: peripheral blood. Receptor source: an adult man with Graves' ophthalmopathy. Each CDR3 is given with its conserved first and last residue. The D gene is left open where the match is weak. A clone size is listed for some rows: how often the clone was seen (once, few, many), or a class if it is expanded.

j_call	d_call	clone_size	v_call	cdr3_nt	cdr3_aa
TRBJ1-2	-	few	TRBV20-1	TGCAGTGCTAGAGATATATCGGCCCACGGTACCTTC	CSARDISAHGTF
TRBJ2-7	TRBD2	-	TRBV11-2	TGTGCCAGCAGCTTAGGGGGGGGGAGGAACGAGCAGTACTTC	CASSLGGGRNEQYF
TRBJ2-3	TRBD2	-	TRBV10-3	TGTGCCATCAGCGGTGTTGGAACGGGAGGGTCAAATACGCAGTATTTT	CAISGVGTGGSNTQYF
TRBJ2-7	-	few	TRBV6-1	TGTGCCAGTTCGGACGGGACCTACGAGCAGTACTTC	CASSDGTYEQYF
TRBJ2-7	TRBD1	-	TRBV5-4	TGTGCCAGCAGCCGCGAGGTCCCAGGGGGCCTGTACGAGCAGTACTTC	CASSREVPGGLYEQYF
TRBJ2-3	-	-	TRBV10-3	TGTGCCATCAGTGAGCGGCGGGGAGATACGCAGTATTTT	CAISERRGDTQYF
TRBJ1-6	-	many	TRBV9	TGTGCCAGCAGCGTAGGACAGAACTATTCACCCCTCCACTTT	CASSVGQNYSPLHF
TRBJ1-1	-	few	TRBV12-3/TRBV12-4	TGTGCCAGCAGTTTACACAGGGATACTGAAGCTTTCTTT	CASSLHRDTEAFF
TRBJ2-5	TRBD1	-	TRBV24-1	TGTGCCACCAGTGATTCCGGGACAGCCCAAGAGACCCAGTACTTC	CATSDSGTAQETQYF
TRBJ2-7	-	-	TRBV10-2	TGTGCCAGCAGCCAAGACGGGATGCCCTACGGGCAGTACTTC	CASSQDGMPYGQYF
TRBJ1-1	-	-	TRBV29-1	TGCAGCGTTCGACCGGCCACTGAAGCTTTCTTT	CSVRPATEAFF
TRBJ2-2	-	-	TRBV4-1	TGCGCCAGCAGCCAAGGTCGTTTCCGGGGTACCACCGGGGAGCTGTTTTTT	CASSQGRFRGTTGELFF
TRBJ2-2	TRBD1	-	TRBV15	TGTGCCACCAGCAGGACAGGGTCCGGGGAGCTGTTTTTT	CATSRTGSGELFF
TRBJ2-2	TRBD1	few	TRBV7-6	TGTGCCAGCAGCTTTAGATTCAGGGGGAGAAACACCGGGGAGCTGTTTTTT	CASSFRFRGRNTGELFF
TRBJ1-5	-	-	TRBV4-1	TGCGCCAGCAGCCATACAGGAGGTCCCCAGCATTTT	CASSHTGGPQHF
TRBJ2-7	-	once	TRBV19	TGTGCCAGTAGTCCCCTCCCGGCAGGGGAGCAAGGGGAGCAGTACTTC	CASSPLPAGEQGEQYF
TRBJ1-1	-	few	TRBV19	TGTGCCAGTACCAGGAGGGACACATGGTTGAACACTGAAGCTTTCTTT	CASTRRDTWLNTEAFF
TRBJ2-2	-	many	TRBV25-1	TGTGCCAGCAGTCCTGGCCGGAACACCGGGGAGCTGTTTTTT	CASSPGRNTGELFF
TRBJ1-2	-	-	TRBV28	TGTGCCAGCAGGAGGGGGGGGAATGGTAACTATGGCTACACCTTC	CASRRGGNGNYGYTF
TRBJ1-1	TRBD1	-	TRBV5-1	TGCGCCAGCAGCCAGGGACAGGGGCCCACTGAAGCTTTCTTT	CASSQGQGPTEAFF
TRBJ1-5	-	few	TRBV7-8	TGTGCCAGCAGCTTAGTGGGTAGCCTCCGTGGCAATCAGCCCCAGCATTTT	CASSLVGSLRGNQPQHF
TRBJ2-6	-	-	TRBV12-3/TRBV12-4	TGTGCCAGCACCGTCGGCCTCGACCTGACTTTC	CASTVGLDLTF
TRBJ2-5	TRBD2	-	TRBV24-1	TGTGCCACCACTTCCCGGACTAGCGGGTTCTCCACCTGGGAGACCCAGTACTTC	CATTSRTSGFSTWETQYF
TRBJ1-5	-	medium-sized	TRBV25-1	TGTGCCAGCAGTGAATCGGGGGGACCCCAGCATTTT	CASSESGGPQHF
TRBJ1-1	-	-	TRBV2	TGTGCCAGCAGTCCCCGACCGGATAGTCCCCTAAACACTGAAGCTTTCTTT	CASSPRPDSPLNTEAFF
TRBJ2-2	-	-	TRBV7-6	TGTGCCAGCAGCTTAGATGTGGGGACCGGGGAGCTGTTTTTT	CASSLDVGTGELFF
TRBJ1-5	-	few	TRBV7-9	TGTGCCAGCAGCTTGGATTCAGGGTTAGGGCCCCAGCATTTT	CASSLDSGLGPQHF
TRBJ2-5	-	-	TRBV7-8	TGTGCCAGCAGTTTAAGGGGTCTTCGAGAGACCCAGTACTTC	CASSLRGLRETQYF
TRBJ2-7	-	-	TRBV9	TGTGCCAGCAGCCAAGAAGGCTTCTACGAGCAGTACTTC	CASSQEGFYEQYF
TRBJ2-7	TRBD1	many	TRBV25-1	TGTGCCAGCAGTGAAAGAGGGGGCTTCTCCTACGAGCAGTACTTC	CASSERGGFSYEQYF
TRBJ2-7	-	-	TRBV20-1	TGCAGTGCTATGAACCCACAGGGTAGCGGAGCCTACGAGCAGTACTTC	CSAMNPQGSGAYEQYF